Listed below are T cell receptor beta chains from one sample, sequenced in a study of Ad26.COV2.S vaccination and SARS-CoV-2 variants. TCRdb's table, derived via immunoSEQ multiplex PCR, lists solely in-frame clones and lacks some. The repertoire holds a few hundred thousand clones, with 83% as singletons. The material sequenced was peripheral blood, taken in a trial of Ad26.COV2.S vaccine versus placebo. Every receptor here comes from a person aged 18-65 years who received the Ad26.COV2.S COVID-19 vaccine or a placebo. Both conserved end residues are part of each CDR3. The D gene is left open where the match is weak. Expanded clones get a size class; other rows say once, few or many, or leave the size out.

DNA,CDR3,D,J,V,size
TGTGCCAGCAGCTTGGGACAGGGGCTCTATGGCTACACCTTC,CASSLGQGLYGYTF,TRBD1,TRBJ1-2,TRBV5-6,NA
TGTGCCACCAGCAGAGTTCAGGCTGATCGCGGCTACACCTTC,CATSRVQADRGYTF,NA,TRBJ1-2,TRBV15,NA
TGTGCCAGCTCGCCTGTAGCGGGTCTGACCCCCTACGAGCAGTACTTC,CASSPVAGLTPYEQYF,TRBD2,TRBJ2-7,TRBV18,NA
TGTGCCAGCAGCCGAGTGGGGCGGCAGGGGGCGGGAAACACCATATATTTT,CASSRVGRQGAGNTIYF,TRBD1,TRBJ1-3,TRBV4-2,NA
TGTGCCAGCAGTCGTAGCCCGAGTGACGAGCAGTACTTC,CASSRSPSDEQYF,NA,TRBJ2-7,TRBV9,NA
TGTGCCAGCGGGTTCAGCTCTGGAAACACCATATATTTT,CASGFSSGNTIYF,NA,TRBJ1-3,TRBV27,NA
TGCGCCAGCAGCGTTAGTGACCCCCAAAATGAGCAGTTCTTC,CASSVSDPQNEQFF,NA,TRBJ2-1,TRBV5-1,NA
TGTGCCAGCAGCTTAGGCAGGGTGGGTTCACCCCTCCACTTT,CASSLGRVGSPLHF,NA,TRBJ1-6,TRBV7-6,NA
TGTGCCAGCATCAATTACGCTGAAGCTTTCTTT,CASINYAEAFF,NA,TRBJ1-1,TRBV6-5,NA
TGTGCCATCCGGCTAAACTATGGCTACACCTTC,CAIRLNYGYTF,NA,TRBJ1-2,TRBV6-5,NA
TGTGCCAGCAGGGTAACTAGCGGGGGGACAAATGAGCAGTTCTTC,CASRVTSGGTNEQFF,TRBD2,TRBJ2-1,TRBV7-2,NA
TGTGCCAGCAGTTCCCAAACGACTAGAACCGTCGCTCGGGAGCAGTACTTC,CASSSQTTRTVAREQYF,NA,TRBJ2-7,TRBV27,NA
TGTGCCAGCAGCCGACAGGGCCTCGGGGACTATGGCTACACCTTC,CASSRQGLGDYGYTF,TRBD1,TRBJ1-2,TRBV5-4,few